This entry lists 25 T cell receptor beta chains sequenced from one sample in a study of T cells in tuberculosis. The data were produced by immunoSEQ multiplex PCR, yet TCRdb's version contains in-frame clones alone and is incomplete. Counted here are 30,000 to 40,000 clones, 97% occurring once; the ten biggest clones make up approximately 6.3%. Sequencing was carried out using PBMCs. These receptors all come from a donor aged 10-35 years with latent tuberculosis or without tuberculosis infection.

CDR3 amino acids: CASSLQRGGVNEQYF. The CDR3 nucleotides read TGCGCCAGCAGCTTGCAGCGGGGGGGTGTTAACGAGCAGTACTTC. The rearrangement uses TRBV5-1 and TRBJ2-7; 10 bases are a match to TRBD2. This CDR3 is 15 amino acids long. The ends lost 1 base at V and 5 bases at J; junction bases unmatched: 6. Germline CDR1 and CDR2: SGHRS and YFSETQ.

This chain joins TRBV9 and TRBJ1-2; TRBD1 might be the D (6 bases). CDR3 size: 13 residues. CDR1 and CDR2 (germline): SGDLS, YYNGEE. Trimming took off 4 bases at V and 8 bases at J, with 15 bases between the two ends. The CDR3 sequence: CASSITGMEGYTF. CDR3 bases: TGTGCCAGCAGCATTACAGGGATGGAAGGCTACACCTTC.

The chain links TRBV6-7 to TRBJ2-7; the match to TRBD1 covers 9 bases. TRBV6-7 has ORF status, its function being uncertain. The junction had 5 bases not matched to a gene; V was cut back by 2 bases and J by 3 bases. The CDR3 consists of 15 residues. CDR3 loop: CASSYLDRGDYEQYF. In DNA form, the CDR3 reads TGTGCCAGCAGTTACCTGGACAGGGGTGACTACGAGCAGTACTTC.

The rearrangement uses TRBV2 and TRBJ1-5; D is possibly TRBD1 (5 bases). The CDR3 runs to 13 residues. Germline V lookup: CDR1 SNHLY, CDR2 FYNNEI. Trimming removed 6 bases from V and 5 bases from J, with 11 bases in between. CDR3 nucleotide sequence: TGTGCCAGCAGCAGACAGACCGATCAGCCCCAGCATTTT. As protein: CASSRQTDQPQHF.

The V gene is TRBV4-2, the J gene TRBJ2-5; TRBD1 agrees at 10 bases. The CDR3 length is 14 residues. V lost 5 bases, J lost 4 bases, and 4 bases stayed unmatched. Germline lookup yields CDR1 LGHNA and CDR2 YNFKEQ. The CDR3 is CASSSGQGGETQYF. DNA of the CDR3: TGTGCCAGCAGCTCAGGACAGGGGGGAGAGACCCAGTACTTC.

This rearrangement joins TRBV6-5 to TRBJ2-7; possible D gene TRBD2, 5 bases. The V and J ends lost 7 bases and 5 bases respectively, with 15 bases between them. The CDR3 is 13 residues long. Germline CDR1 is MNHEY and CDR2 is SVGAGI. The CDR3 nucleotides are TGTGCCAGCATAGGCCTAGCAGGCGACGAGCAGTACTTC. Protein sequence: CASIGLAGDEQYF.

The V and J genes are TRBV2 and TRBJ1-5, with 8 positions matching TRBD1. Germline V gene lookup returns CDR1 SNHLY and CDR2 FYNNEI. The trim removed 5 bases at V and 5 bases at J, leaving 5 bases unmatched. The CDR3 length is 14 residues. The CDR3 reads CASSFDRGDQPQHF. DNA for the CDR3: TGTGCCAGCAGTTTCGACAGGGGAGATCAGCCCCAGCATTTT.

This clone was seen once. V usage is TRBV5-4 and J usage is TRBJ2-1; weak D call: TRBD2 (7 bases). The germline V and J ends were trimmed by 8 bases and 2 bases, with 20 bases remaining between them. CDR1 is SGHNT, CDR2 YYREEE, per germline (reference sequence). This CDR3 is 16 amino acids long. CDR3 region: CASTAWGGETYNEQFF. The CDR3 DNA follows: TGTGCCAGTACCGCCTGGGGGGGCGAAACCTACAATGAGCAGTTCTTC.

The V and J genes are TRBV2 and TRBJ2-2; weak D call: TRBD1 (5 bases). CDR3 size: 14 residues. CDR1 SNHLY and CDR2 FYNNEI come from the germline V gene. The germline V and J ends were trimmed by 8 bases and 2 bases, with 12 bases remaining between them. CDR3 protein: CASLLGANTGELFF. In nucleotides, the CDR3 is TGTGCCAGCTTGTTAGGGGCTAACACCGGGGAGCTGTTTTTT.

The chain uses TRBV28 and TRBJ1-1, with D uncertain. The V end was cut by 2 bases, the J end by 3 bases, with 4 bases between. This CDR3 spans 12 amino acids. Germline CDR1 MDHEN, CDR2 SYDVKM. DNA for the CDR3: TGTGCCAGCAGTTTAGCGGACACTGAAGCTTTCTTT. Translation: CASSLADTEAFF.

The V call is TRBV6-5, the J call TRBJ2-4; 10 bases are a match to TRBD2. The CDR3 covers 16 residues. CDR1 MNHEY and CDR2 SVGAGI come from the germline V gene. J lost 8 bases, V lost 5 bases, and 12 bases had no gene match. The CDR3 is CASSHWGTSAADIQYF. Written as DNA, the CDR3 is TGTGCCAGCAGTCACTGGGGGACTAGCGCGGCGGACATTCAGTACTTC.

This chain joins TRBV9 and TRBJ1-3, with D uncertain. The CDR3 sequence is 14 residues long. The V gene lost 6 bases and the J gene lost 2 bases, with 12 bases spanning the gap. Germline values: CDR1 SGDLS, CDR2 YYNGEE. The CDR3 loop is CASISGTAGNTIYF. CDR3 coding DNA: TGTGCCAGCATCTCTGGTACAGCTGGAAACACCATATATTTT.

This chain links TRBV30 with TRBJ2-1; 7 nucleotides line up with TRBD2. The CDR3 has 14 amino acids. CDR1 GTSNPN and CDR2 SVGIG come from the germline V gene (reference sequence). V lost 5 bases, J lost 3 bases, and 7 bases stayed unmatched. Here the CDR3 DNA reads TGTGCCTGGGCCCTAGCGGCCTTCTACAATGAGCAGTTCTTC. Translation gives CAWALAAFYNEQFF.

The chain has TRBV6-6 and TRBJ1-2; the match to TRBD1 covers 8 bases. The J segment lost 2 bases and the V segment lost 6 bases, leaving 5 bases of the junction unmatched. CDR3 size: 14 residues. Germline CDR1 and CDR2: MNHNY and SVGAGI (reference sequence). This chain's CDR3 is CASRGWTGNYGYTF. CDR3 coding DNA: TGTGCCAGCAGGGGGTGGACAGGGAACTATGGCTACACCTTC.

The count of this clone is one. The gene calls are TRBV19 and TRBJ2-7; D is possibly TRBD2 (6 bases). This CDR3 is built from 15 residues. Trimming pared 6 bases from V and 0 bases from J, leaving 15 bases between. The germline gives CDR1 LNHDA, CDR2 SQIVND (reference sequence). CDR3: CASSRQETSSYEQYF. CDR3 sequence (DNA): TGTGCCAGTAGCCGCCAGGAGACTAGCTCCTACGAGCAGTACTTC.

CDR3 DNA: TGTGCCACCAGCGGGGGACTGGCCAATGAGCAGTTCTTC. Protein: CATSGGLANEQFF. V gene TRBV15 combines with J gene TRBJ2-1, with D possibly TRBD2 on 6 matching bases. The CDR3 has 13 residues. Trimming pared 5 bases from V and 6 bases from J, leaving 11 bases between. Germline V gene lookup returns CDR1 LNHNV and CDR2 YYDKDF (reference sequence).

This chain links TRBV29-1 with TRBJ1-2; no reliable D call. The CDR3 runs 12 residues. In germline, CDR1 is SQVTM, CDR2 ANQGSEA. V shed 6 bases and J shed 6 bases, with 14 bases lying between them. CDR3 coding DNA: TGCAGCGTGGGCGGGATTGGGGATGGCTACACCTTC. Translation: CSVGGIGDGYTF.

The genes are TRBV29-1 and TRBJ2-5, with D possibly TRBD2 on 6 matching bases. Trimming cost V 5 bases and J 5 bases, with 18 bases left between them. The CDR3 loop spans 14 amino acids. Germline CDR1 and CDR2: SQVTM and ANQGSEA. CDR3 protein: CSVFDSAGLETQYF. DNA of the CDR3: TGCAGCGTTTTTGATTCTGCGGGGTTGGAGACCCAGTACTTC.

V usage is TRBV6-5 and J usage is TRBJ1-1; D unresolved. CDR3 length: 16 amino acids. With 2 bases removed from V and 0 bases from J, the gap between germline ends came to 13 bases. Germline CDR1 is MNHEY and CDR2 is SVGAGI. DNA of the CDR3: TGTGCCAGCAGTTACACCGTTCCCGGGATGAACACTGAAGCTTTCTTT. Its translation: CASSYTVPGMNTEAFF.

This clone was detected once. V gene TRBV2 combines with J gene TRBJ1-1; 7 nucleotides line up with TRBD1. Germline CDR1 SNHLY, CDR2 FYNNEI. This CDR3 contains 16 residues. V dropped 6 bases and J dropped 0; count of bases not matched to a gene: 10. The CDR3 reads CASSLALTGMNTEAFF. DNA of the CDR3: TGTGCCAGCAGCCTTGCCTTGACAGGGATGAACACTGAAGCTTTCTTT.

The CDR3 here is CASSTGRNGGTDTQYF. The CDR3 nucleotides are TGTGCCAGTAGTACCGGACGTAACGGAGGGACAGATACGCAGTATTTT. The V gene is TRBV19, the J gene TRBJ2-3; D is perhaps TRBD2 (6 bases). There are 16 residues in the CDR3. Germline V gene sequence: CDR1 LNHDA, CDR2 SQIVND (reference sequence). The germline V and J ends were trimmed by 4 bases and 3 bases, with 17 bases remaining between them.

The chain carries TRBV11-3 and TRBJ1-1; 7 nucleotides line up with TRBD1. The CDR3 has 14 amino acids. Germline CDR1 reads SGHNT; CDR2 reads YENEEA. J was trimmed by 1 base and V by 3 bases; bases with no gene match: 2. DNA for the CDR3: TGTGCCAGCAGCTTTACAGGGGCGAACACTGAAGCTTTCTTT. Translated, it gives CASSFTGANTEAFF. The full variable domain, with the rest looked up from reference TRBV11-3 and TRBJ1-1, is EAGVVQSPRYKIIEKKQPVAFWCNPISGHNTLYWYLQNLGQGPELLIRYENEEAVDDSQLPKDRFSAERLKGVDSTLKIQPAELGDSAVYLCASSFTGANTEAFFGQGTRLTVV.

The chain combines TRBV7-9 with TRBJ2-1, with TRBD2 identical over 10 bases. The ends lost 5 bases at V and 5 bases at J; junction bases unmatched: 9. CDR1 SEHNR and CDR2 FQNEAQ come from the germline V gene (reference sequence). The CDR3 is 16 residues long. CDR3 sequence reads: CASSTSSGSRHNEQFF. CDR3 coding DNA: TGTGCCAGCAGCACCTCTAGCGGGAGTCGGCACAATGAGCAGTTCTTC.

The CDR3 sequence is CASSSPGTGVTEAFF. The CDR3 nucleotides are TGTGCCAGCAGTTCCCCCGGGACAGGGGTGACTGAAGCTTTCTTT. V usage is TRBV7-6 and J usage is TRBJ1-1; 10 nucleotides agree with TRBD1. Germline CDR1 and CDR2: SGHVS and FNYEAQ. This CDR3 comprises 15 residues. V lost 6 bases to trimming and J lost 5 bases; unmatched junction nucleotides: 9.

The V gene is TRBV5-5, the J gene TRBJ2-5, with D uncertain. CDR1 and CDR2 from the germline V gene are SGHKS and YYEKEE (reference sequence). CDR3 length equals 12 residues. The V and J ends lost 0 bases and 5 bases respectively, with 5 bases between them. As DNA, the CDR3 is TGTGCCAGCAGCTTGGTCGGGGAGACCCAGTACTTC. This codes for CASSLVGETQYF.